The clone carrying this T cell receptor beta chain was counted a few times. The antigen is not known. MiXCR, applied by TCRdb to the 5' RACE reads, yields one record per CDR3 protein. Here the sample spans approximately 260,000 distinct CDR3 sequences, around 8% being singletons. The sample comes from a study of identical twins. Findings of the study overall: Potential partial confounding of zero-insertion analyses by invariant MAIT and iNKT cells was noted. Memory repertoires lacked the insertion deficit that abundant cord blood beta clonotypes showed. Twins' excess sharing was less marked for out-of-frame beta sequences.

The germline CDR1 and CDR2 sequences are MGHDK and SYGVNS. This CDR3 contains 13 residues. V dropped 3 bases and J dropped 4 bases, with 10 bases sitting between them. These records were also assigned to another study, of yellow fever vaccine responses in identical twins. In that study: Reportedly, the T cell response mounted by twins to vaccine seemed partly convergent, partly personalized.

This chain joins TRBV25-1 and TRBJ2-7; D gene unclear. This TCR was sampled from a woman between 18 and 29 years old in good health. Sequencing used CD8+ T cells sorted from blood. For the CDR3, the DNA is TGTGCCAGCAGTGACCTATTCAGATACGAGCAGTACTTC. This codes for CASSDLFRYEQYF.